The 5 T cell receptor beta chains below all came from one sample that was sequenced in a study of T cells in Graves' hyperthyroidism and ophthalmopathy. Regions amplified from RNA transcripts were the TCR beta CDR3 regions. The TCR CDR3 first-round RT-PCR relied on the HTBI primer set. Each CDR3 protein is one row after TCRdb ran MiXCR on the multiplex PCR reads. The data hold some 200,000 distinct CDR3 sequences, with around 16% observed a single time. The source material was blood. Receptors originate from a woman aged 45-65 years with Graves' hyperthyroidism.

This clonotype has at least ten counts. This chain links TRBV20-1 with TRBJ2-5; 8 bases map to TRBD1. Germline V gene sequence: CDR1 DFQATT, CDR2 SNEGSKA (reference sequence). The CDR3 loop spans 15 amino acids. J lost 5 bases, V lost 3 bases, and 11 bases had no gene match. The CDR3 region is CSASTGTGRRETQYF. As DNA, the CDR3 is TGCAGTGCTAGTACCGGGACAGGAAGGAGGGAGACCCAGTACTTC.

This clonotype has at least ten counts. This chain joins TRBV5-1 and TRBJ1-5; TRBD1 might be the D (5 bases). CDR3 length equals 14 residues. CDR1 and CDR2 from the germline V gene are SGHRS and YFSETQ. V was clipped by 0 bases and J by 2 bases, with 6 bases between them. The CDR3 region is CASSLGDRNQPQHF. CDR3 nucleotide sequence: TGCGCCAGCAGCTTGGGGGACCGCAATCAGCCCCAGCATTTT.

The V and J genes are TRBV24-1 and TRBJ2-1; TRBD1 matches 7 bases. This CDR3 comprises 16 residues. Germline V CDR1 and CDR2: KGHDR, SFDVKD. J lost 4 bases, V lost 3 bases, and 8 bases had no gene match. The CDR3 nucleotides are TGTGCCACCAGTGATGCAACTGGGACAGCATACAATGAGCAGTTCTTC. Translated, it gives CATSDATGTAYNEQFF.

Points on this clonotype: Given a much more abundant clone one base away, this may be a read error. The rearrangement links TRBV28 to TRBJ1-5; D not certain. Per germline, CDR1 MDHEN and CDR2 SYDVKM. This CDR3 has 12 amino acids. V dropped 3 bases and J dropped 9 bases, with 9 bases sitting between them. CDR3 DNA: TGTGCCAGCAGTTTGGCCTATCGGCCCCAGCATTTT. Protein: CASSLAYRPQHF.

This clonotype was observed many times. This chain connects TRBV10-3 to TRBJ1-4; maybe TRBD1 (5 bases). V was shortened by 2 bases and J by 0 bases, with 13 bases between the two germline ends. This CDR3 spans 17 amino acids. Germline V gives CDR1 ENHRY, CDR2 SYGVKD. The CDR3 spells CAISEPTGQATNEKLFF. The CDR3 DNA is TGTGCCATCAGTGAGCCGACTGGACAAGCAACTAATGAAAAACTGTTTTTT.